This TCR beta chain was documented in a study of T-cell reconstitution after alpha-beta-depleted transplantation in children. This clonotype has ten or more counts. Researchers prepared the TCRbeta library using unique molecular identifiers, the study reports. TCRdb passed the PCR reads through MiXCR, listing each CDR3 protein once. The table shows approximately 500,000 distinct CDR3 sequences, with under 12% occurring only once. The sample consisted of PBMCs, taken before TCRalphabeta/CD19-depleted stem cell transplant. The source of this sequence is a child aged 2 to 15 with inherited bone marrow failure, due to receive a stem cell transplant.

DNA of the CDR3: TGTGCCAGCAGCTTGCCCAGCGGGAGTGGGACCGGGGAGCTGTTTTTT. It is translated as CASSLPSGSGTGELFF. The chain joins TRBV7-8 to TRBJ2-2; 8 nucleotides match TRBD2. Trimming took 3 bases from V and 5 from J; bases not matched to a gene: 8. CDR3 length equals 16 residues. From germline, CDR1 is SGHVS and CDR2 FQNEAQ.